This TCR beta chain comes out of a study of T-cell reconstitution after alpha-beta-depleted transplantation in children. The CDR3 has 17 residues. Germline CDR1 is SGHTA and CDR2 is FQGNSA. The junction had 11 bases not matched to a gene; V was cut back by 3 bases and J by 4 bases. It was with unique molecular identifiers that the TCRbeta library was prepared. TCRdb re-called the PCR reads with MiXCR, one entry per CDR3 protein. Here the sample spans some 460,000 distinct CDR3 sequences, roughly 16% being singletons. The source of this sequence is a boy under two years old who had a stem cell transplant for Wiskott-Aldrich syndrome, so the T cells may come from the graft donor. The chain has TRBV7-2 and TRBJ2-1; TRBD1 matches 8 bases. Source: PBMCs, mostly from graft donor cells, taken 360 days after TCRalphabeta/CD19-depleted stem cell transplant. CDR3 sequence (DNA): TGTGCCAGCAGCTTCGCCGGGACAGGTTTCCCGTACAATGAGCAGTTCTTC. Its protein product is CASSFAGTGFPYNEQFF.